This is a list of T cell receptor beta chains from one sample in a study of T cells in Graves' hyperthyroidism and ophthalmopathy. MiXCR was run by TCRdb on the multiplex PCR reads, yielding one entry per CDR3 protein. The table has around 560,000 distinct CDR3 sequences, approximately 16% seen once. The sample consisted of blood. The source of these receptors is a woman aged 18-29 years with Graves' hyperthyroidism. The CDR3 runs from the conserved cysteine through the conserved F or W. The D gene is left open where the match is weak. Clone size is shown for a subset of rows, as once, few, many or a class of expanded clone.

>11|-|many|TRBV3-1|TRBJ2-1
CASSHSNEQFF
TGTGCCAGCAGCCATTCAAATGAGCAGTTCTTC
>14|TRBD1|-|TRBV25-1|TRBJ2-7
CASSGTGEVYEQYF
TGTGCCAGCAGTGGGACAGGGGAGGTCTACGAGCAGTACTTC
>15|TRBD2|many|TRBV6-2/TRBV6-3|TRBJ2-3
CASSYESGNTDTQYF
TGTGCCAGCAGTTACGAAAGCGGGAACACAGATACGCAGTATTTT
>15|-|many|TRBV6-1|TRBJ1-5
CASSYGRELRQPQHF
TGTGCCAGCAGCTACGGGCGGGAGTTGCGACAGCCCCAGCATTTT
>15|TRBD2|-|TRBV20-1|TRBJ2-3
CSASRTSGRTDTQYF
TGCAGTGCTAGCCGGACTAGCGGGAGAACAGATACGCAGTATTTT
>17|TRBD2|few|TRBV6-1|TRBJ2-3
CASSETSVKALENTQYF
TGTGCCAGCAGTGAAACTAGCGTTAAAGCTCTGGAGAATACGCAGTATTTT
>19|TRBD1|-|TRBV3-1|TRBJ2-1
CASSQEQLPRDSRRNEQFF
TGTGCCAGCAGCCAAGAACAGTTACCCAGGGACAGTCGGCGCAATGAGCAGTTCTTC
>15|TRBD2|many|TRBV6-1|TRBJ2-1
CASSDRLAGYNEQFF
TGTGCCAGCAGTGACCGGCTAGCGGGATACAATGAGCAGTTCTTC
>14|-|many|TRBV15|TRBJ1-1
CATSREAVNTEAFF
TGTGCCACCAGCAGAGAGGCGGTGAACACTGAAGCTTTCTTT
>14|-|few|TRBV6-1|TRBJ2-2
CASLRTSNTGELFF
TGTGCCAGCCTCCGGACATCGAACACCGGGGAGCTGTTTTTT
>15|TRBD1|many|TRBV18|TRBJ1-3
CASSPQGASGNTIYF
TGTGCCAGCTCACCACAGGGGGCCTCTGGAAACACCATATATTTT
>16|TRBD2|many|TRBV9|TRBJ2-1
CASSPGAGGLYNEQFF
TGTGCCAGCAGCCCAGGAGCGGGAGGGCTTTACAATGAGCAGTTCTTC
>12|-|many|TRBV28|TRBJ1-4
CASSLLEEKLFF
TGTGCCAGCAGTTTATTGGAGGAAAAACTGTTTTTT
>13|-|many|TRBV28|TRBJ2-7
CASSLGTAFEQYF
TGTGCCAGCAGTTTAGGGACTGCCTTCGAGCAGTACTTC
>17|-|few|TRBV3-1|TRBJ2-3
CASSPPRQGARTDTQYF
TGTGCCAGCAGCCCGCCGCGTCAGGGAGCCCGGACAGATACGCAGTATTTT
>16|TRBD1|-|TRBV27|TRBJ2-5
CASSSGGQNFQETQYF
TGTGCCAGCAGCTCTGGGGGACAGAATTTCCAAGAGACCCAGTACTTC
>15|TRBD1|many|TRBV28|TRBJ1-4
CASSSLQGAGEKLFF
TGTGCCAGCAGTTCGCTACAGGGGGCTGGAGAAAAACTGTTTTTT
>16|TRBD2|few|TRBV25-1|TRBJ2-3
CASSVGTSGETDTQYF
TGTGCCAGCAGTGTGGGGACTAGCGGGGAGACAGATACGCAGTATTTT
>12|TRBD1|few|TRBV7-9|TRBJ1-3
CASSYNRDRGYF
TGTGCCAGCAGCTATAACCGGGACAGGGGATATTTT
>15|-|many|TRBV7-2|TRBJ1-5
CASSSGGQGTQPQHF
TGTGCCAGCAGCTCTGGCGGGCAGGGTACTCAGCCCCAGCATTTT
>14|TRBD1|-|TRBV29-1|TRBJ2-7
CSVARRGTAYEQYF
TGCAGCGTTGCGCGGCGAGGGACAGCCTACGAGCAGTACTTC
>15|-|-|TRBV2|TRBJ2-5
CASSSTDSLRETQYF
TGTGCCAGCAGTTCAACGGATTCCCTGCGAGAGACCCAGTACTTC
>19|-|-|TRBV7-8|TRBJ1-4
CASSLGSVMTTRFLQKLFF
TGTGCCAGCAGCTTAGGCTCTGTTATGACCACGAGGTTTTTGCAAAAACTGTTTTTT